The next 8 T cell receptor beta chains were all read from a single sample in a study of T cell responses to AZD1222 COVID-19 vaccine. Generated by immunoSEQ multiplex PCR, the TCRdb table keeps only in-frame clones and is missing some. The sample has 150,000 to 200,000 clones; approximately 90% are singletons. Here the sequenced sample was peripheral blood, taken on day 0 of AZD1222 vaccination. These receptors were collected from an adult in good health.

This chain links TRBV7-2 with TRBJ2-7; perhaps TRBD2 as D (5 bases). Germline loops: CDR1 SGHTA, CDR2 FQGNSA. The CDR3 totals 15 residues. The V end lost 0 bases, the J end lost 7 bases, and 16 bases lay between the germline ends. Here the CDR3 reads CASSLASGSSGEQYF. The CDR3 nucleotides are TGTGCCAGCAGCTTAGCGTCGGGATCCTCGGGTGAGCAGTACTTC. Using reference TRBV7-2 and TRBJ2-7 for the parts outside the CDR3, the full variable domain is GAGVSQSPSNKVTEKGKDVELRCDPISGHTALYWYRQSLGQGLEFLIYFQGNSAPDKSGLPSDRFSAERTGGSVSTLTIQRTQQEDSAVYLCASSLASGSSGEQYFGPGTRLTVT.

The chain has TRBV7-9 and TRBJ1-2, with 9 bases aligning to TRBD1. Germline CDR1 reads SEHNR; CDR2 reads FQNEAQ (reference sequence). The junction had 5 bases not matched to a gene; V was cut back by 1 base and J by 2 bases. The CDR3 covers 16 residues. The DNA for the CDR3 is TGTGCCAGCAGCTTAGGCACAGGGGGCGCAAACTATGGCTACACCTTC. This gives the protein CASSLGTGGANYGYTF.

The chain uses TRBV30 and TRBJ1-2; D call uncertain. The V gene lost 2 bases and the J gene lost 6 bases, with 13 bases spanning the gap. The CDR3 has 13 amino acids. Germline CDR1 is GTSNPN and CDR2 is SVGIG (reference sequence). This CDR3 reads CAWSRLITDGYTF. Written as DNA, the CDR3 is TGTGCCTGGAGTAGACTCATCACAGATGGCTACACCTTC.

DNA for the CDR3: TGTGCCAGTAGGGACCGGGACAGAGTATATGGCTACACCTTC. This sequence encodes CASRDRDRVYGYTF. The chain combines TRBV19 with TRBJ1-2; 7 bases line up with TRBD1. Germline V gene sequence: CDR1 LNHDA, CDR2 SQIVND (reference sequence). The CDR3 is 14 residues long. The ends lost 6 bases at V and 5 bases at J; junction bases unmatched: 9.

This clone was detected only once. The chain combines TRBV6-1 with TRBJ1-1; 8 bases match TRBD1. The CDR3 covers 16 residues. J gave up 4 bases and V 1 base, and 8 bases lay outside the gene matches. Germline loops: CDR1 MNHNS, CDR2 SASEGT. In DNA form, the CDR3 reads TGTGCCAGCAGTGAAGTTCAGGGGGCAGGGGGCACTGAAGCTTTCTTT. It codes for CASSEVQGAGGTEAFF.

A single count supports this clone. The chain combines TRBV4-2 with TRBJ1-2; D is undetermined. CDR3 length: 15 residues. Trimming pared 1 base from V and 2 bases from J, leaving 11 bases between. The V gene's germline CDR1 is LGHNA and CDR2 YNFKEQ. As DNA, the CDR3 is TGTGCCAGCAGCCAAGGGGTCGGCTACAACTATGGCTACACCTTC. Amino acid sequence: CASSQGVGYNYGYTF.

V usage is TRBV6-5 and J usage is TRBJ2-2; D is unclear. This CDR3 comprises 12 residues. V lost 6 bases, J lost 2 bases, and 4 bases lay in between. The germline gives CDR1 MNHEY, CDR2 SVGAGI. The CDR3 bases are TGTGCCAGCAGGGTTAACACCGGGGAGCTGTTTTTT. It specifies CASRVNTGELFF.

V and J are TRBV27 and TRBJ1-1; TRBD1 aligns across 8 bases. This CDR3 comprises 16 residues. V was pared by 2 bases and J by 5 bases, with 10 bases of the junction left unmatched. Looked up from germline, CDR1 is MNHEY and CDR2 is SMNVEV (reference sequence). The CDR3 region is CASSLRHGQGGTEAFF. The CDR3, as DNA: TGTGCCAGCAGTTTACGGCATGGACAGGGAGGGACTGAAGCTTTCTTT.